One and the same sample provided the 12 T cell receptor beta chains below, sequenced in a study of shared clonotypes between healthy human individuals (dated by TCRdb to about 2020). CD8 naive samples consisted of CD45RO-negative cells that were positively selected for CCR7, yielding a CD45RA+CCR7+ population without TemRA cells. The library came from the immunoSEQ multiplex PCR assay. In its TCRdb copy, this immuneACCESS table keeps in-frame sequences only and misses some clones. Where compared with another copy, unresolved V genes explain less than half of these, and the others have no known cause. The sample table shows more than 2 million clones, and roughly 95% are seen once. The ten most abundant clones make up roughly 1.7% of the sample. The sample comprised naive CD8+ T cells from PBMCs. The sample's cell subset or site label, decoded: CD45RA+CCR7+. These receptors originate from a man aged 18 to 29 in good health. Some clones in this sample may be carry-over from other donors' samples.

The chain links TRBV7-9 to TRBJ1-1; D gene unclear. The ends were cut back, 1 base at V and 5 bases at J, with 11 bases in the middle. The CDR3 is 14 residues long. Per germline, CDR1 SEHNR and CDR2 FQNEAQ (reference sequence). In DNA form, the CDR3 reads TGTGCCAGCAGCTTAGGCGGGCCGCTTACTGAAGCTTTCTTT. It specifies CASSLGGPLTEAFF.

The chain joins TRBV29-1 to TRBJ2-7; D is uncertain. Germline-derived CDR1 and CDR2 are SQVTM and ANQGSEA. This CDR3 contains 13 residues. The V gene lost 2 bases and the J gene lost 2 bases, with 10 bases spanning the gap. CDR3 sequence (DNA): TGCAGCGTTGAAAGCGACGTAGCCTACGAGCAGTACTTC. Residues: CSVESDVAYEQYF.

The chain employs TRBV5-1 and TRBJ1-3; D unclear. V dropped 4 bases and J dropped 2 bases, with 13 bases sitting between them. Germline values: CDR1 SGHRS, CDR2 YFSETQ. The CDR3 totals 15 residues. CDR3 sequence: CASSASGFTGNTIYF. CDR3 DNA: TGCGCCAGCAGCGCTTCTGGCTTTACTGGAAACACCATATATTTT.

This chain links TRBV7-2 with TRBJ2-7; possibly TRBD1 or TRBD2 for D (5 bases each). V shed 5 bases and J shed 2 bases, with 16 bases lying between them. The germline gives CDR1 SGHTA, CDR2 FQGNSA. This CDR3 region has 15 residues. CDR3 coding DNA: TGTGCCAGCAGCCGGGGCCCAGGGAAGGCCTACGAGCAGTACTTC. Amino acids: CASSRGPGKAYEQYF.

This sequence joins TRBV6-1 and TRBJ2-2, with TRBD1 identical over 8 bases. This CDR3 has 14 amino acids. Losses at the gene ends were 10 bases for V and 7 bases for J; bases not matched to a gene: 11. Germline V gene lookup returns CDR1 MNHNS and CDR2 SASEGT. The CDR3 spells CAIRDRGPGGELFF. CDR3 DNA sequence: TGTGCCATAAGAGACAGGGGCCCCGGCGGGGAGCTGTTTTTT.

This chain uses TRBV5-6 with TRBJ2-2; D is perhaps TRBD1 (5 bases). Germline values: CDR1 SGHDT, CDR2 YYEEEE. Trimming took 2 bases from V and 0 from J, leaving 11 bases between them. CDR3 length: 16 amino acids. The CDR3 region has the DNA TGTGCCAGCAGCTTAGGGGCGGACCCGAACACCGGGGAGCTGTTTTTT. Encoded protein: CASSLGADPNTGELFF.

The V gene is TRBV7-9, the J gene TRBJ2-1; D remains unclear. The CDR3 loop spans 14 amino acids. Germline V gene sequence: CDR1 SEHNR, CDR2 FQNEAQ (reference sequence). The V end lost 1 base, the J end lost 9 bases, and 13 bases lay between the germline ends. CDR3 sequence: CASSLGGLAGEQFF. For the CDR3, the DNA is TGTGCCAGCAGCTTAGGAGGTCTCGCTGGTGAGCAGTTCTTC.

V usage is TRBV28 and J usage is TRBJ2-1, with D maybe TRBD2 (6 bases). Per germline, CDR1 MDHEN and CDR2 SYDVKM. The CDR3 spans 13 residues. The V end was cut by 7 bases, the J end by 8 bases, with 15 bases between. CDR3: CASKPWGGDEQFF. The CDR3 nucleotides read TGTGCCAGCAAACCCTGGGGAGGTGATGAGCAGTTCTTC.

V gene TRBV4-3 combines with J gene TRBJ2-7, with D uncertain. The CDR3 length is 13 residues. The ends were cut back, 1 base at V and 2 bases at J, with 6 bases in the middle. From germline, CDR1 is LGHNA and CDR2 YSLEER. CDR3: CASSQVPTYEQYF. The CDR3 DNA reads as TGCGCCAGCAGCCAAGTTCCCACCTACGAGCAGTACTTC.

CDR3 amino acids: CASSPIPRGGTGSEQFF. Written as DNA, the CDR3 is TGTGCCAGCAGCCCTATCCCCCGGGGGGGGACAGGGAGTGAGCAGTTCTTC. This chain connects TRBV11-1 to TRBJ2-1; D might be TRBD1 (9 bases). The CDR3 loop spans 17 amino acids. V was pared by 5 bases and J by 9 bases, with 26 bases between. Germline CDR1 is SGHAT and CDR2 is FQDESV (reference sequence).

The rearrangement uses TRBV19 and TRBJ1-1; TRBD1 matches at 8 bases. Germline CDR1 reads LNHDA; CDR2 reads SQIVND (reference sequence). The CDR3 length is 13 residues. Trimming at V came to 8 bases and at J to 4 bases, leaving 6 bases not matched to a gene. The CDR3 nucleotides read TGTGCCAGTGGACAGGGAGGGGGCACTGAAGCTTTCTTT. Protein: CASGQGGGTEAFF.

This chain connects TRBV15 to TRBJ1-1; tentatively, D is TRBD1 (6 bases). The CDR3 covers 12 residues. V shed 1 base and J shed 12 bases, with 12 bases lying between them. Germline CDR1 LNHNV, CDR2 YYDKDF (reference sequence). CDR3 sequence (DNA): TGTGCCACCAGCAGAGCCGGGACATTCACTTTCTTT. Protein sequence: CATSRAGTFTFF.